Below are 10 T cell receptor beta chains sequenced from a single sample in a study of response to subunit inactivated influenza vaccine. Each CDR3 protein is one row after TCRdb ran MiXCR on the RT-PCR reads. The sample has approximately 170,000 distinct CDR3 sequences, around 12% seen once. This sample also appeared in a second study, on T cells expressing NK-cell markers. That study reports: With UMIs, 5'RACE template switching was used to make TCR beta cDNA.

Source: CD8+ T cells sorted from PBMCs, taken approximately 13 days after vaccination. The receptors come from a man in his fifties who received an inactivated influenza vaccine.

The chain carries TRBV13 and TRBJ2-5; D is uncertain. The CDR3 is made up of 14 amino acids. Germline assignment: CDR1 PRHDT and CDR2 FYEKMQ (reference sequence). Trimming shortened V by 6 bases and J by 0 bases, and 11 bases separated the two germline ends. The CDR3, as DNA: TGTGCCAGCAGTTCCCTATCGTACCAAGAGACCCAGTACTTC. Its protein is CASSSLSYQETQYF.

V gene TRBV28 combines with J gene TRBJ2-1; D is ambiguous. The V gene lost 2 bases and the J gene lost 10 bases, with 6 bases spanning the gap. The CDR3 is 11 residues long. Germline-derived CDR1 and CDR2 are MDHEN and SYDVKM. The CDR3 sequence is CASSLNLEQFF. Here the CDR3 DNA reads TGTGCCAGCAGTTTAAACCTCGAGCAGTTCTTC.

The DNA of the CDR3 is TGTGCCAGCAGTCCGAATCGGGATCGTCAGCCCCAGCATTTT. Translated: CASSPNRDRQPQHF. The chain is built from TRBV28 and TRBJ1-5; unclear D gene. The V gene's germline CDR1 is MDHEN and CDR2 SYDVKM. This CDR3 region has 14 residues. V was pared by 5 bases and J by 6 bases, with 14 bases between. Full variable domain (rest looked up from reference TRBV28 and TRBJ1-5): DVKVTQSSRYLVKRTGEKVFLECVQDMDHENMFWYRQDPGLGLRLIYFSYDVKMKEKGDIPEGYSVSREKKERFSLILESASTNQTSMYLCASSPNRDRQPQHFGDGTRLSIL.

The rearrangement uses TRBV12-3 or TRBV12-4 and TRBJ2-5; D is possibly TRBD1 (5 bases). V was shortened by 2 bases and J by 0 bases, with 7 bases between the two germline ends. This CDR3 comprises 14 residues. CDR3 DNA sequence: TGTGCCAGCAGTTTAACAGGAGACCAAGAGACCCAGTACTTC. Translating it yields CASSLTGDQETQYF.

Ten or more counts support this clonotype. The CDR3: CASSSAPGADTQYF. DNA for the CDR3: TGTGCCAGCAGCTCGGCTCCGGGGGCAGATACGCAGTATTTT. The V and J genes are TRBV7-9 and TRBJ2-3; D perhaps matches TRBD2 (6 bases). In germline, CDR1 is SEHNR, CDR2 FQNEAQ (reference sequence). The CDR3 is 14 residues long. V lost 4 bases, J lost 4 bases, and 12 bases lay in between.

This clonotype was observed a few times. The chain recombines TRBV29-1 with TRBJ2-2; D may be TRBD1 (9 bases). Between the trimmed V and J ends, which lost 7 bases and 3 bases, there was a span of 24 bases. Germline V gene data show CDR1 as SQVTM and CDR2 as ANQGSEA. The CDR3 length is 17 residues. In nucleotides, the CDR3 is TGCAGCGGACTCGGGACAGGGACGGGAGGGTACACCGGGGAGCTGTTTTTT. It codes for CSGLGTGTGGYTGELFF.

This chain connects TRBV10-1 to TRBJ2-3, with D tentatively TRBD2 (6 bases). V was clipped by 0 bases and J by 2 bases, with 21 bases between them. Germline V gene sequence: CDR1 WNHNN, CDR2 SYGVQD (reference sequence). This CDR3 is 19 amino acids long. The CDR3 is CASSESTGREMGTTDTQYF. In DNA form, the CDR3 reads TGCGCCAGCAGTGAGTCGACCGGTCGGGAGATGGGTACCACAGATACGCAGTATTTT.

The rearrangement links TRBV6-5 to TRBJ2-3, with D perhaps TRBD1 or TRBD2 (5 bases each). The V end was cut by 2 bases, the J end by 2 bases, with 8 bases between. The CDR3 contains 14 residues. From germline, CDR1 is MNHEY and CDR2 SVGAGI. In DNA form, the CDR3 reads TGTGCCAGCAGTTACCAGGGACCCACAGATACGCAGTATTTT. Amino acids: CASSYQGPTDTQYF.

This clonotype was counted many times. The chain recombines TRBV28 with TRBJ2-7; TRBD1 aligns across 7 bases. Trimming took 11 bases from V and 0 from J; bases not matched to a gene: 4. There are 12 residues in the CDR3. Germline V gives CDR1 MDHEN, CDR2 SYDVKM. The CDR3 reads CAGGQSSYEQYF. The CDR3 nucleotides read TGTGCCGGGGGACAGAGCTCCTACGAGCAGTACTTC.

This clonotype was detected a few times. This rearrangement joins TRBV7-8 to TRBJ2-1; D unresolved. There are 11 residues in the CDR3. The germline V gene has CDR1 SGHVS and CDR2 FQNEAQ. V was shortened by 1 base and J by 10 bases, with 5 bases between the two germline ends. CDR3 residues: CASSLDPEQFF. The CDR3 bases are TGTGCCAGCAGCTTAGACCCCGAGCAGTTCTTC. Drawing the rest from reference TRBV7-8 and TRBJ2-1, the complete variable domain is GAGVSQSPRYKVAKRGQDVALRCDPISGHVSLFWYQQALGQGPEFLTYFQNEAQLDKSGLPSDRFFAERPEGSVSTLKIQRTQQEDSAVYLCASSLDPEQFFGPGTRLTVL.